This T cell receptor (beta chain) was identified during a study of monozygotic twins with inflammatory bowel disease. Concerning this clonotype: The antigen remains unidentified.

CDR1 MNHNS and CDR2 SASEGT come from the germline V gene. This CDR3 comprises 17 residues. Study conclusions and caveats: Healthy co-twins had higher TCRbeta inverse Simpson diversity than their IBD twins. Researchers were unable to tell different T cell subtypes apart. Variability may have been added to patient repertoires by differing immunosuppressive treatments. Among IBD patients, fewer clonotypes were shared with others than among healthy twins, especially with disease activity.

Each CDR3 protein gets one entry in TCRdb, which reprocessed the 5' RACE reads and gives no DNA. The sample table sets out some 450,000 distinct CDR3 sequences. The chain employs TRBV6-1 and TRBJ2-1; checking the TCRdb D call of TRBD1 is not possible without DNA. The sequenced sample consisted of blood. This sequence originates from a human donor with ulcerative colitis or Crohn's disease, or a healthy co-twin of an affected twin (not recorded which). The CDR3 here is CASSGLSGTDTYNEQFF.